Below, 20 T cell receptor beta chains from the same sample are listed, as sequenced in a study of T-cell reconstitution after alpha-beta-depleted transplantation in children. Unique molecular identifiers featured in how the TCRbeta library was prepared. MiXCR was run by TCRdb on the PCR reads, yielding one entry per CDR3 protein. The sample yields fewer than 400,000 distinct CDR3 sequences, approximately 23% seen once. Material: PBMCs, mostly from graft donor cells, obtained 180 days after TCRalphabeta/CD19-depleted stem cell transplant. These TCRs come from a male patient between 5 and 17 years old who had a stem cell transplant for acute lymphoblastic leukemia, so the T cells may come from the graft donor.

This clonotype was picked up many times. The rearrangement joins TRBV7-8 to TRBJ1-5, with no clear D. This CDR3 has 16 amino acids. Germline V lookup: CDR1 SGHVS, CDR2 FQNEAQ. V lost 5 bases and J lost 6, with 20 bases in between. In DNA form, the CDR3 reads TGTGCCAGCAGCCGCTCCACTTTGTCACGGGGTCAGCCCCAGCATTTT. Amino acid sequence: CASSRSTLSRGQPQHF.

V gene TRBV29-1 combines with J gene TRBJ2-3, with 7 bases fitting TRBD2. With V trimmed by 5 bases and J by 2 bases, 7 bases remained unmatched. The CDR3 runs 14 residues. Germline values: CDR1 SQVTM, CDR2 ANQGSEA. CDR3 sequence (DNA): TGCAGCGTTCCGGAGGGAGGGGCCACAGATACGCAGTATTTT. Translation gives CSVPEGGATDTQYF.

The CDR3 DNA sequence: TGTGCCATCAGCCTCTCCGACTTCTCCTACGAGCAGTACTTC. Translating it yields CAISLSDFSYEQYF. This sequence joins TRBV10-3 and TRBJ2-7, with D hard to call. V gave up 6 bases and J gave up 0 bases, with 12 bases separating them. The CDR3 is made up of 14 amino acids. In germline, CDR1 is ENHRY, CDR2 SYGVKD.

There are a few counts of this clonotype. The chain couples TRBV18 to TRBJ2-5; D remains unclear. CDR3 length equals 13 residues. Deletions cut 5 bases from V and 2 bases from J, with 9 bases between. Germline V CDR1 and CDR2: KGHSH, LQKENI. The DNA of the CDR3 is TGTGCCAGCTCATACCGCGAACAAGAGACCCAGTACTTC. Its translation is CASSYREQETQYF.

The CDR3: CATSERGKETQYF. The CDR3 nucleotides read TGTGCCACCAGTGAGAGGGGGAAGGAGACCCAGTACTTC. This chain uses TRBV24-1 with TRBJ2-5, with TRBD1 as a possible D gene (6 bases). The CDR3 is 13 residues long. The germline gives CDR1 KGHDR, CDR2 SFDVKD. Trimming removed 4 bases at V and 5 bases at J, with 10 bases between.

The chain employs TRBV5-1 and TRBJ2-7; D tentatively reads TRBD1 or TRBD2 (5 bases each). V lost 4 bases to trimming and J lost 7 bases, with 18 bases between them. The germline V gene has CDR1 SGHRS and CDR2 YFSETQ. This CDR3 spans 14 amino acids. The CDR3 nucleotides are TGCGCCAGCAGCGGATACGGGGCGTTATTGGAGCAGTACTTC. This codes for CASSGYGALLEQYF.

This clonotype appeared a few times. The chain combines TRBV9 with TRBJ2-1; tentatively, D is TRBD2 (7 bases). Deletions cut 0 bases from V and 15 bases from J, with 16 bases between. CDR3 size: 13 residues. Germline V gene lookup returns CDR1 SGDLS and CDR2 YYNGEE. This CDR3 reads CASSVGGGRGRFF. The CDR3 nucleotides are TGTGCCAGCAGCGTAGGAGGGGGGAGGGGACGGTTCTTC.

This clonotype was seen repeatedly, ten times or more. V and J are TRBV12-5 and TRBJ2-5; 10 nucleotides align to TRBD2. The CDR3 has 16 residues. Germline CDR1 LGHNT, CDR2 FRNRAP. V trimming: 7 bases; J trimming: 4 bases; junction bases outside the gene matches: 12. CDR3 residues: CASAPAGLAGVETQYF. In DNA, the CDR3 is TGTGCTAGTGCCCCCGCCGGGCTAGCGGGAGTAGAGACCCAGTACTTC.

In the case of this clonotype: A much larger clone differs by one base, so this may be a read error. The chain links TRBV12-3 or TRBV12-4 to TRBJ2-7, with 8 bases identical to TRBD1. CDR3 length equals 15 residues. The CDR3 DNA reads TGTGCCAGCAGGGGCCGGACAGGGAGCTCCTACGACCAGTACTTC. Protein product: CASRGRTGSSYDQYF.

The table lists this clonotype with a few counts. This chain connects TRBV5-1 to TRBJ2-2, with 14 bases identical to TRBD2. V shed 2 bases and J 5 bases; nucleotides not matched to a gene: 11. The V gene's germline CDR1 is SGHRS and CDR2 YFSETQ. The CDR3 contains 19 residues. CDR3 DNA sequence: TGCGCCAGCAGCTTTTTACGGGGACTAGCGGGAGATTCTACCGGGGAGCTGTTTTTT. Translating gives CASSFLRGLAGDSTGELFF.

This clonotype turned up a few times. This rearrangement joins TRBV9 to TRBJ2-3, with 11 bases aligning to TRBD1. V was pared by 3 bases and J by 2 bases, with 5 bases of the junction left unmatched. This CDR3 contains 16 residues. The germline CDR1 and CDR2 sequences are SGDLS and YYNGEE. CDR3 in DNA: TGTGCCAGCAGCGCCGGACAGGGGGCGTCCACAGATACGCAGTATTTT. Its translation is CASSAGQGASTDTQYF.

This clonotype came up a few times. The chain employs TRBV20-1 and TRBJ1-1; D is uncertain. Germline assignment: CDR1 DFQATT and CDR2 SNEGSKA (reference sequence). The CDR3 consists of 14 residues. The CDR3 sequence is CSPRAIGMNTEAFF. CDR3 DNA: TGCAGCCCTAGGGCGATTGGGATGAACACTGAAGCTTTCTTT.

V gene TRBV29-1 combines with J gene TRBJ2-7; TRBD2 might be the D (6 bases). Trimming removed 7 bases at V and 2 bases at J, with 9 bases between. There are 11 residues in the CDR3. Germline V gene data show CDR1 as SQVTM and CDR2 as ANQGSEA. For the CDR3, the DNA is TGCAGCGCCGGGAGTGCCTACGAGCAGTACTTC. It specifies CSAGSAYEQYF.

The sample holds a few counts of this clonotype. The V call is TRBV20-1, the J call TRBJ2-5; 16 positions match TRBD2. V shed 1 base and J 3 bases; nucleotides not matched to a gene: 8. From germline, CDR1 is DFQATT and CDR2 SNEGSKA (reference sequence). This CDR3 comprises 18 residues. CDR3 coding DNA: TGCAGTGCTAGAGGGGGACTAGCGGGAGGGCCGAAGGAAGAGACCCAGTACTTC. Translating gives CSARGGLAGGPKEETQYF.

This chain links TRBV4-1 with TRBJ2-7; TRBD1 aligns across 7 bases. CDR1 and CDR2 (germline): MGHRA, YSYEKL. The J segment lost 12 bases and the V segment lost 2 bases, leaving 13 bases of the junction unmatched. The CDR3 runs to 14 residues. CDR3 amino acids: CASSQLGTASVRYF. CDR3 nucleotide sequence: TGCGCCAGCAGCCAACTTGGGACAGCCTCGGTCCGGTACTTC.

The chain has TRBV7-6 and TRBJ2-7; D is unresolved. The CDR3 has 17 amino acids. CDR1 SGHVS and CDR2 FNYEAQ come from the germline V gene. Trimming removed 1 base at V and 1 base at J, with 17 bases between. CDR3 coding DNA: TGTGCCAGCAGCTTAGTGACGACGTGCCATTGGTCCTACGAGCAGTACTTC. This codes for CASSLVTTCHWSYEQYF. Full variable domain (outside the CDR3, taken from reference TRBV7-6 and TRBJ2-7): GAGVSQSPRYKVTKRGQDVALRCDPISGHVSLYWYRQALGQGPEFLTYFNYEAQQDKSGLPNDRFSAERPEGSISTLTIQRTEQRDSAMYRCASSLVTTCHWSYEQYFGPGTRLTVT.

In its sample, this clonotype was seen many times. This rearrangement joins TRBV4-1 to TRBJ2-1; D is ambiguous. CDR1 and CDR2 from the germline V gene are MGHRA and YSYEKL. V lost 2 bases and J 5 bases, leaving 7 bases between the germline ends. This CDR3 comprises 13 residues. CDR3 nucleotide sequence: TGCGCCAGCAGCCAATATATGGACAATGAGCAGTTCTTC. This codes for CASSQYMDNEQFF.

This clonotype was counted only a few times. The chain recombines TRBV24-1 with TRBJ2-7, with D perhaps assigned TRBD1 or TRBD2 (5 bases each). V dropped 4 bases and J dropped 5 bases, with 23 bases sitting between them. Germline V gene sequence: CDR1 KGHDR, CDR2 SFDVKD. The CDR3 is 17 amino acids. CDR3 region: CATSDPRPGTLQNEQYF. The DNA for the CDR3 is TGTGCCACCAGTGACCCCCGACCAGGGACGTTACAGAACGAGCAGTACTTC.

This chain links TRBV6-5 with TRBJ1-3; maybe TRBD1 (6 bases). The V end was cut by 4 bases, the J end by 3 bases, with 13 bases between. The length of the CDR3 is 15 residues. Per germline, CDR1 MNHEY and CDR2 SVGAGI. The CDR3, as DNA: TGTGCCAGCAGTTTTCAGGGGATGGGTGGAAACACCATATATTTT. Its protein is CASSFQGMGGNTIYF.

The chain has TRBV20-1 and TRBJ1-3, with D maybe TRBD1 (6 bases). CDR1 is DFQATT and CDR2 is SNEGSKA in the germline V gene (reference sequence). The CDR3 length is 13 residues. Trimming cost V 1 base and J 4 bases, with 8 bases left between them. This chain's CDR3 is CSARVGGGNTIYF. CDR3 coding DNA: TGCAGTGCTAGAGTCGGGGGCGGAAACACCATATATTTT.